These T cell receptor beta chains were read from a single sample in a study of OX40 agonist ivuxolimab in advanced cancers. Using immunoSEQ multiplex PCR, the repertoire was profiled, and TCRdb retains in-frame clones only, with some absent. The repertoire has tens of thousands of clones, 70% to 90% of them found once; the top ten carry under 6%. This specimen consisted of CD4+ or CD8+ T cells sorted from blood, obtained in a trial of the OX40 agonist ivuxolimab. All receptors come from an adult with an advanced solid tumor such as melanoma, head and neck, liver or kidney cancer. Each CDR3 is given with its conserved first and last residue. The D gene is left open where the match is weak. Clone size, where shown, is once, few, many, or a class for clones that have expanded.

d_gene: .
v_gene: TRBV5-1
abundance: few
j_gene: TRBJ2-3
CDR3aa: CASSYMGSSRITDTQYF
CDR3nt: TGCGCCAGCAGCTACATGGGCTCATCCCGTATCACAGATACGCAGTATTTT

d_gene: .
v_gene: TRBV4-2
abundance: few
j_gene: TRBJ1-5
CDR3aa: CASSQESGVNQPQHF
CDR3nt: TGTGCCAGCAGCCAAGAGTCAGGGGTCAATCAGCCCCAGCATTTT

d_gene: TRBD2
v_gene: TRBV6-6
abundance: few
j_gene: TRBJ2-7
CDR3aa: CVSTLAGSYEQYF
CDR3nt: TGTGTCAGCACGCTAGCGGGGTCCTACGAGCAGTACTTC

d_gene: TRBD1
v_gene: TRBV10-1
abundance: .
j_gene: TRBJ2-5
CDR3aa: CASSDSGTAQETQYF
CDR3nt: TGCGCCAGCAGTGACTCCGGGACAGCCCAAGAGACCCAGTACTTC

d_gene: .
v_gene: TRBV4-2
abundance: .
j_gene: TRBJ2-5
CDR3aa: CASSRGAGWETQYF
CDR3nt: TGTGCCAGCAGCCGCGGTGCGGGCTGGGAGACCCAGTACTTC

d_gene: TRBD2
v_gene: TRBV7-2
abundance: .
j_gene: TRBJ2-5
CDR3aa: CASLVGRGFQETQYF
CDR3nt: TGTGCCAGCCTGGTCGGGCGGGGGTTCCAAGAGACCCAGTACTTC

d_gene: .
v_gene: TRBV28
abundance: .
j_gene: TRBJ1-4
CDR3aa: CASSFQGTNEKLFF
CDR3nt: TGTGCCAGCAGTTTCCAAGGAACTAATGAAAAACTGTTTTTT

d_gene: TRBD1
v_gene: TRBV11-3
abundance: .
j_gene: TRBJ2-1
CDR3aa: CASSLSLGRGTFKAEQFF
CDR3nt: TGTGCCAGCAGCTTAAGCTTGGGCAGGGGGACGTTCAAGGCTGAGCAGTTCTTC

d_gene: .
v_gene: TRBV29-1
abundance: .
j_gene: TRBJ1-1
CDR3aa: CSVLKTQGETEAFF
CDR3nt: TGCAGCGTCCTCAAGACTCAAGGAGAGACTGAAGCTTTCTTT

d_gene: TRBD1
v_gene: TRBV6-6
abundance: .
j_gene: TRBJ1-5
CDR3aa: CASSTRDRRVDQPQHF
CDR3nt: TGTGCCAGCAGTACCAGGGACAGGAGGGTGGATCAGCCCCAGCATTTT

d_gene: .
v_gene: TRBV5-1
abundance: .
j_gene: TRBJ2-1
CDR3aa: CASSLGGEQFF
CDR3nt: TGCGCCAGCAGCTTGGGTGGCGAGCAGTTCTTC

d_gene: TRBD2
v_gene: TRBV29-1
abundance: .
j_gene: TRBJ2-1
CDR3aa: CSVAPFGTSGGQEQFF
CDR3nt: TGCAGCGTTGCTCCCTTCGGGACTAGCGGGGGGCAAGAGCAGTTCTTC

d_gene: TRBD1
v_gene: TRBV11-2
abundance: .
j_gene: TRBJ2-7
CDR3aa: CASSLTQGAASYEQYF
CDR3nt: TGTGCCAGCAGCTTAACTCAGGGGGCAGCCTCCTACGAGCAGTACTTC

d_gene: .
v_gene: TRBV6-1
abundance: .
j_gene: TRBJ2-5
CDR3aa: CASSERWGLGETQYF
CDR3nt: TGTGCCAGCAGTGAACGCTGGGGCCTTGGGGAGACCCAGTACTTC

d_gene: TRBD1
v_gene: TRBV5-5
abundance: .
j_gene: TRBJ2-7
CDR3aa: CASSLLGQGYEQYF
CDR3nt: TGTGCCAGCAGCTTGTTGGGACAGGGCTACGAGCAGTACTTC

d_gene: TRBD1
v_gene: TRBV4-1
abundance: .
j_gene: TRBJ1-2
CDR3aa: CASSPRQGANYGYTF
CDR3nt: TGCGCCAGCAGCCCACGACAGGGAGCTAACTATGGCTACACCTTC

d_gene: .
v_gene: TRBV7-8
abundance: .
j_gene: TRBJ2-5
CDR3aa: CASSLVGVATQYF
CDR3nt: TGTGCCAGCAGCTTAGTCGGCGTAGCGACCCAGTACTTC

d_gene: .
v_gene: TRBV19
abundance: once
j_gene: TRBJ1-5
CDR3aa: CASSVRTDNQPQHF
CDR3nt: TGTGCCAGTAGTGTTAGGACTGACAATCAGCCCCAGCATTTT

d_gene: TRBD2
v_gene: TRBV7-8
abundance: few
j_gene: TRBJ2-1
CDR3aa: CASSRERGGRDEQFF
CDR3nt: TGTGCCAGCAGCAGGGAGCGGGGGGGCCGCGATGAGCAGTTCTTC

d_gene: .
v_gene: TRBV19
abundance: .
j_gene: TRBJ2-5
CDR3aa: CASSTDSAGLETQYF
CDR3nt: TGTGCCAGTAGTACCGACTCCGCAGGGTTGGAGACCCAGTACTTC

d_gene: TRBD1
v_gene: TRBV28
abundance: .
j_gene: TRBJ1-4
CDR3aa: CASSTRGRGSNEKLFF
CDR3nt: TGTGCCAGCAGCACCAGGGGGCGCGGATCTAATGAAAAACTGTTTTTT

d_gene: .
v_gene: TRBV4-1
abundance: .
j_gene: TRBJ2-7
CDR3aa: CASSQLRAAKAYEQYF
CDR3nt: TGCGCCAGCAGCCAACTTCGGGCGGCTAAGGCCTACGAGCAGTACTTC

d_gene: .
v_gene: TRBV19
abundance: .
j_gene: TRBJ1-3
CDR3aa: CATFDRRTSGNTIYF
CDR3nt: TGTGCCACCTTCGACAGACGAACCTCTGGAAACACCATATATTTT

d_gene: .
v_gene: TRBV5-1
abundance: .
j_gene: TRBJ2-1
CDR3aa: CASSLGGLANEQFF
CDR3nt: TGCGCCAGCAGCTTGGGCGGGCTAGCCAATGAGCAGTTCTTC

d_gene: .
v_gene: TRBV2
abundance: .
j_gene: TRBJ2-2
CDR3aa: CASGALQSYTGELFF
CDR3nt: TGTGCCAGCGGGGCCCTACAATCCTACACCGGGGAGCTGTTTTTT

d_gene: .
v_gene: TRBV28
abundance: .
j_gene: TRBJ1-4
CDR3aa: CASSFNWGGSEKLFF
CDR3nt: TGTGCCAGCAGTTTTAATTGGGGGGGAAGTGAAAAACTGTTTTTT

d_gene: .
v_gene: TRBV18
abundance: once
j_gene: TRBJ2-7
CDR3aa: CASSPRDGTPSYEQYF
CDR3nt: TGTGCCAGCTCACCGAGAGACGGGACACCTTCCTACGAGCAGTACTTC

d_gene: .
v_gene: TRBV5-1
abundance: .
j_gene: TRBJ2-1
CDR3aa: CASSFGQTGTYNEQFF
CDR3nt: TGCGCCAGCAGCTTTGGACAGACAGGAACCTACAATGAGCAGTTCTTC